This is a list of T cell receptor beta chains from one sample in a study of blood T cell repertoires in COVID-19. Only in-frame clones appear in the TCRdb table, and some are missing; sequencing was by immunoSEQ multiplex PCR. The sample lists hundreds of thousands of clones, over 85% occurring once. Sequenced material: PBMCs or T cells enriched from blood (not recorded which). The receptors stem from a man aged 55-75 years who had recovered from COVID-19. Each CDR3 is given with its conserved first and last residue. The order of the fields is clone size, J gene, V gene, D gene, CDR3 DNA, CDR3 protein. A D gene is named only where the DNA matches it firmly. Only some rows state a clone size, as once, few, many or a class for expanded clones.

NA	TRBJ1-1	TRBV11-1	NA	TGTGCCAGCAGCTTAACCAGGGGCGGCACTGAAGCTTTCTTT	CASSLTRGGTEAFF
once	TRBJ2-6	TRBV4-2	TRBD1	TGTGCCAGCAGCGAGGGACAGGGGGCGTTAGGGGCCAACGTCCTGACTTTC	CASSEGQGALGANVLTF
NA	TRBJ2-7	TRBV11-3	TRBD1	TGTGCCAGCAGCTTAGAAGGACAGGGGGGTCGCTCGGAGCAGTACTTC	CASSLEGQGGRSEQYF
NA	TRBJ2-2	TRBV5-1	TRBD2	TGCGCCAGCTCTACAACCCCCGGACTAGAAAACACCGGGGAGCTGTTTTTT	CASSTTPGLENTGELFF
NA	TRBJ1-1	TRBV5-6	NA	TGTGCCAGCAGCTTCTTTAACACTGAAGCTTTCTTT	CASSFFNTEAFF
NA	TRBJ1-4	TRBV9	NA	TGTGCCAGCAGCGTTTCTCCCGGACTAAATGAAAAACTGTTTTTT	CASSVSPGLNEKLFF
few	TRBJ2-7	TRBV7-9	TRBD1	TGTGCCAGCAGCTTAACAGGGGATGCCTACGAGCAGTACTTC	CASSLTGDAYEQYF
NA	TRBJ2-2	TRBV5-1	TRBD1	TGCGCCAGCAGCACAGGGGGAGCGAACACCGGGGAGCTGTTTTTT	CASSTGGANTGELFF
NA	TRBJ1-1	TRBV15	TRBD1	TGTGCCACCAGCCGCAGACAGGGGAACACTGAAGCTTTCTTT	CATSRRQGNTEAFF
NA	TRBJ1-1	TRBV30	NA	TGTGCCTGGACCGGGACTGTTGAAGCTTTCTTT	CAWTGTVEAFF
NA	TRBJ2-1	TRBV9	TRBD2	TGTGCCAGCAGCGTCGTAGCGGGATTGTCCTACAATGAGCAGTTCTTC	CASSVVAGLSYNEQFF
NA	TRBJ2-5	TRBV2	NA	TGTGCCAGCAGTGAACCGGTTGGAGAAAAGGGGGAGACCCAGTACTTC	CASSEPVGEKGETQYF
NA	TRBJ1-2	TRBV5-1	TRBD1	TGCGCCAGCAGCGACACACAGGGGGCGGGTGGCTACACCTTC	CASSDTQGAGGYTF
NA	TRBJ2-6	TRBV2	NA	TGTGCCAGCAGTCCGGACTACTCTGGGGCCAACGTCCTGACTTTC	CASSPDYSGANVLTF
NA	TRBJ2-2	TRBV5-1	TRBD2	TGCGCCAGCAGCTGGGGCGGGGGTAGCAACACCGGGGAGCTGTTTTTT	CASSWGGGSNTGELFF
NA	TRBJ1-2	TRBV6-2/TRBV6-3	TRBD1	TGTGCCAGCAGTCCCATTGGACAGGGCGTTGACTATGGCTACACCTTC	CASSPIGQGVDYGYTF
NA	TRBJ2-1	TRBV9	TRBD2	TGTGCCAGCAGCGTAGCTACGCGACTAGCGGCTTACAATGAGCAGTTCTTC	CASSVATRLAAYNEQFF
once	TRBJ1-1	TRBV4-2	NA	TGTGCCAGCAGCCAAAGGACAGATGCCATGAACACTGAAGCTTTCTTT	CASSQRTDAMNTEAFF
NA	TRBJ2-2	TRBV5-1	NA	TGCGCCAGCACTAAGTCGGGGGAGCTGTTTTTT	CASTKSGELFF
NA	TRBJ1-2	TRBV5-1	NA	TGCGCCAGCAGCTTGGAAGGTGTCGGCGGTGGCTACACCTTC	CASSLEGVGGGYTF
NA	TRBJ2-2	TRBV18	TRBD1	TGTGCCAGCTCTCGAGGTGGGACAGGAAACACCGGGGAGCTGTTTTTT	CASSRGGTGNTGELFF
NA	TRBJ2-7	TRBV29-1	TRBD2	TGCAGCGTTCTAGCGGTTAACGAGCAGTACTTC	CSVLAVNEQYF
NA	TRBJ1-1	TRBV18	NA	TGTGCCAGCTCACCAGAAACAGGGAGGAACACTGAAGCTTTCTTT	CASSPETGRNTEAFF
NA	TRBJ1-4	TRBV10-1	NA	TGCGCCAGCCCCCCTGGGGCAGGTGCTGCAACTAATGAAAAACTGTTTTTT	CASPPGAGAATNEKLFF
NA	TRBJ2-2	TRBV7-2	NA	TGTGCCAGCAGCCTAATGACAGGAAACACCGGGGAGCTGTTTTTT	CASSLMTGNTGELFF
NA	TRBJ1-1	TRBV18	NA	TGTGCCAGCTCACCATTAGTCAAGAACACTGAAGCTTTCTTT	CASSPLVKNTEAFF
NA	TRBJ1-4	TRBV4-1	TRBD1	TGCGCCAGCAGCCAAGATTCATCCGACAGGGCAACAACTAATGAAAAACTGTTTTTT	CASSQDSSDRATTNEKLFF
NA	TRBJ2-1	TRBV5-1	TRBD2	TGCGCCAGCAGCCGTGTGGGGACTAGCGGGAATGAGCAGTTCTTC	CASSRVGTSGNEQFF
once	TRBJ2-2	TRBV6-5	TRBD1	TGTGCCAGCATGGTACAGGGGGCCCCCGGGGAGCTGTTTTTT	CASMVQGAPGELFF